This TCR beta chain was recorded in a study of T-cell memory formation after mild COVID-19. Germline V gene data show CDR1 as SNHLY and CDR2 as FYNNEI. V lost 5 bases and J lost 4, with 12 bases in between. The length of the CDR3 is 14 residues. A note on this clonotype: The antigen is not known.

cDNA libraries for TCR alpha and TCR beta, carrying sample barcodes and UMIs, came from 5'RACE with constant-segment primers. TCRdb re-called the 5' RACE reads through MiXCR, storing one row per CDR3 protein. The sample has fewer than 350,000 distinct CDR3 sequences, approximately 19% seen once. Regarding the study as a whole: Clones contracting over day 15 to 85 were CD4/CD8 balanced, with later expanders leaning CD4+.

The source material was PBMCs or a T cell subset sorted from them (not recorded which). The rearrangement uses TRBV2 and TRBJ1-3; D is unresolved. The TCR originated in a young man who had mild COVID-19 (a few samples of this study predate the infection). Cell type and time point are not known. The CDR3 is CASSPEQFGNTIYF. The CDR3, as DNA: TGTGCCAGCAGTCCGGAACAGTTCGGAAACACCATATATTTT.